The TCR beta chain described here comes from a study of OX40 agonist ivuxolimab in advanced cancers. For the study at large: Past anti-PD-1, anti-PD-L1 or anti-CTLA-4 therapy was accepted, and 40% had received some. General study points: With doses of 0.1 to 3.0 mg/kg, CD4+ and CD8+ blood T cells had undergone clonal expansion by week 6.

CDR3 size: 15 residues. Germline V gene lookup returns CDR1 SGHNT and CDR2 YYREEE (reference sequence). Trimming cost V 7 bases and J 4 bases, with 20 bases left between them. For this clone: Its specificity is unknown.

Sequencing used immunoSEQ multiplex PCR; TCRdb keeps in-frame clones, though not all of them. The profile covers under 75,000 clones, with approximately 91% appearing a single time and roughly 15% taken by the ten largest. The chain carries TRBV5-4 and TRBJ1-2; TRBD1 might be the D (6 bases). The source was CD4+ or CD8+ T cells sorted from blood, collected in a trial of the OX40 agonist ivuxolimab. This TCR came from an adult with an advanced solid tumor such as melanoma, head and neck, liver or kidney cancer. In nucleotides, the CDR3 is TGTGCCAGCTTTTTGGCGGGGGGCCCGATCTATGGCTACACCTTC. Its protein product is CASFLAGGPIYGYTF.